This T cell receptor beta chain was identified during a study of blood T cell repertoires in COVID-19. The overall study: In each case, the material was cDNA or gDNA derived from T cells, B-cell-depleted T cells, or PBMCs.

The data were produced by immunoSEQ multiplex PCR, yet TCRdb's version contains in-frame clones alone and is incomplete. This table has a few hundred thousand clones, 90% appearing once. Germline CDR1 is LNHDA and CDR2 is SQIVND (reference sequence). V was clipped by 4 bases and J by 4 bases; unmatched bases: 6. The CDR3 is 15 amino acids. This rearrangement joins TRBV19 to TRBJ2-3; the match to TRBD2 covers 9 bases. This TCR came from a man aged 30-40 years who had been exposed to COVID-19. Sequencing was carried out using PBMCs or T cells enriched from blood (not recorded which). CDR3 region: CASSTSGGSPDTQYF. CDR3 nucleotides: TGTGCCAGTAGTACCAGCGGGGGGTCCCCAGATACGCAGTATTTT.